Listed below are T cell receptor beta chains from one sample, sequenced in a study of blood T cell repertoires in COVID-19. Profiled with immunoSEQ multiplex PCR; TCRdb holds only in-frame clones, not every one. The repertoire holds approximately 220,000 clones, 75% to 90% seen once, with more than 3% in the top ten. What was sequenced was PBMCs or T cells enriched from blood (not recorded which). Receptors originate from a woman between 18 and 30 years old in a cohort exposed to, infected with or recovered from COVID-19 (not recorded which). CDR3s include the opening cysteine and the closing phenylalanine or tryptophan. Fields, in order: V gene, J gene, CDR3 length, clone size, D gene, CDR3 protein, CDR3 DNA. The D gene is left open where the match is weak. Clone size appears in some rows only: once, few, many, or a class for an expanded clone.

TRBV5-8,TRBJ1-3,14,-,-,CASSWGHNGNTIYF,TGTGCCAGCAGCTGGGGACACAATGGAAACACCATATATTTT
TRBV9,TRBJ1-2,12,-,-,CASSRAAYGYTF,TGTGCCAGCTCGAGGGCAGCCTATGGCTACACCTTC
TRBV3-1/TRBV3-2,TRBJ1-2,14,-,TRBD1,CASSHRQGNYGYTF,TGTGCCAGCAGCCACAGACAGGGGAACTATGGCTACACCTTC
TRBV4-2,TRBJ2-2,16,-,TRBD2,CASSDGTSGHTGELFF,TGTGCCAGCAGCGATGGGACTAGCGGGCACACCGGGGAGCTGTTTTTT
TRBV19,TRBJ1-1,19,-,-,CASSIGAAGVDFLDTEAFF,TGTGCCAGTAGTATTGGGGCGGCAGGGGTAGACTTTTTGGACACTGAAGCTTTCTTT
TRBV28,TRBJ2-7,14,-,-,CASTSGQLNYEQYF,TGTGCCAGCACCTCAGGGCAGTTAAACTACGAGCAGTACTTC
TRBV10-1,TRBJ1-1,17,-,-,CASSESTPLRDGTEAFF,TGCGCCAGCAGTGAGTCCACACCCCTTCGGGATGGCACTGAAGCTTTCTTT
TRBV4-2,TRBJ2-7,15,-,-,CASSQETPGPYEQYF,TGTGCCAGCAGCCAAGAAACACCTGGGCCCTACGAGCAGTACTTC
TRBV5-1,TRBJ2-3,11,-,-,CASSRGNTQYF,TGCGCCAGCTCACGGGGGAATACGCAGTATTTT
TRBV4-1,TRBJ2-1,19,-,TRBD2,CASSLQGSGSPSSYNEQFF,TGCGCCAGCAGCCTCCAAGGCAGCGGGAGCCCTAGCTCCTACAATGAGCAGTTCTTC
TRBV5-1,TRBJ2-5,15,-,TRBD1,CASSALGQGQETQYF,TGCGCCAGCAGCGCCCTGGGACAGGGACAAGAGACCCAGTACTTC
TRBV5-1,TRBJ2-1,14,-,-,CASSLVLGVNEQFF,TGCGCCAGCAGCTTGGTTTTAGGGGTCAATGAGCAGTTCTTC
TRBV6-1,TRBJ1-5,18,few,-,CASSEDASGTLSNQPQHF,TGTGCCAGCAGTGAAGACGCAAGCGGGACACTTAGCAATCAGCCCCAGCATTTT
TRBV11-3,TRBJ1-1,13,-,-,CASSFFRDTEAFF,TGTGCCAGCAGCTTTTTTCGGGACACTGAAGCTTTCTTT
TRBV5-1,TRBJ2-7,17,-,-,CASSLASVAVLSYEQYF,TGCGCCAGCAGCTTGGCCTCGGTAGCGGTTTTATCCTACGAGCAGTACTTC
TRBV7-8,TRBJ1-6,14,-,-,CASRWGVDNSPLHF,TGTGCCAGCCGATGGGGGGTGGATAATTCACCCCTCCACTTT
TRBV2,TRBJ2-2,18,-,TRBD2,CASSGGRERGPNTGELFF,TGTGCCAGCAGCGGGGGTCGGGAGCGGGGGCCGAACACCGGGGAGCTGTTTTTT
TRBV19,TRBJ1-2,15,-,-,CATTGQTSSNYGYTF,TGTGCCACTACCGGACAGACCTCCTCCAACTATGGCTACACCTTC
TRBV2,TRBJ2-1,15,-,TRBD1,CAIIPPGQGLDEQFF,TGTGCCATTATTCCTCCGGGACAGGGGCTCGATGAGCAGTTCTTC
TRBV5-1,TRBJ1-1,14,-,TRBD1,CASSLDRANTEAFF,TGCGCCAGCAGCCTGGACAGGGCAAACACTGAAGCTTTCTTT
TRBV5-4,TRBJ2-1,12,-,-,CASRQPGNEQFF,TGTGCCAGCAGACAACCGGGAAATGAGCAGTTCTTC
TRBV28,TRBJ1-6,12,-,-,CATRVGFSPLHF,TGTGCCACCCGGGTTGGGTTTTCACCCCTCCACTTT
TRBV2,TRBJ1-3,17,-,-,CASSVVRGRGLGNTIYF,TGTGCCAGCAGTGTGGTACGGGGGAGAGGACTTGGAAACACCATATATTTT
TRBV6-5,TRBJ1-1,11,once,-,CASGQQAEAFF,TGTGCCAGCGGGCAGCAGGCTGAAGCTTTCTTT
TRBV19,TRBJ2-3,11,-,-,CASSISDTQYF,TGTGCCAGTAGTATCTCAGATACGCAGTATTTT
TRBV13,TRBJ1-2,13,-,TRBD1,CASSEGADEGYTF,TGTGCCAGCAGCGAGGGGGCGGATGAGGGCTACACCTTC
TRBV5-6,TRBJ2-5,16,once,TRBD1,CASSPPTGQGEETQYF,TGTGCCAGCAGCCCGCCTACGGGACAGGGTGAAGAGACCCAGTACTTC
TRBV2,TRBJ1-4,15,-,-,CASSDGYGINEKLFF,TGTGCCAGCAGTGACGGGTATGGCATAAATGAAAAACTGTTTTTT